These 13 T cell receptor beta chains came from one sample sequenced in a study of blood T cell repertoires in COVID-19. Clones were read by immunoSEQ multiplex PCR, and TCRdb kept only the in-frame ones, dropping some. This table has approximately 70,000 clones, 82% appearing once. The sequenced sample consisted of peripheral blood. These TCRs come from a woman of 80 years or more with acute or convalescent COVID-19.

With respect to this clone: This sample includes further DNA sequences coding for the same CDR3. The rearrangement uses TRBV5-6 and TRBJ2-2, with a possible D match to TRBD1 (5 bases). Germline CDR1 reads SGHDT; CDR2 reads YYEEEE. V dropped 0 bases and J dropped 5 bases, with 11 bases sitting between them. The CDR3 runs to 15 residues. The chain's CDR3 is CASSLVRVETGELFF. The CDR3 DNA sequence: TGTGCCAGCAGCTTGGTCAGGGTAGAGACCGGGGAGCTGTTTTTT.

V usage is TRBV5-6 and J usage is TRBJ1-6; no clear D gene. Trimming pared 2 bases from V and 5 bases from J, leaving 8 bases between. Germline CDR1 and CDR2: SGHDT and YYEEEE. The CDR3 is 14 amino acids. The CDR3 sequence is CASSFSPDNSPLHF. Here the CDR3 DNA reads TGTGCCAGCAGCTTCTCACCGGATAATTCACCCCTCCACTTT.

The V gene is TRBV28, the J gene TRBJ2-7; D is unresolved. The CDR3 totals 12 residues. The ends were cut back, 1 base at V and 2 bases at J, with 3 bases in the middle. The germline CDR1 and CDR2 sequences are MDHEN and SYDVKM. CDR3 region: CASSLSAYEQYF. In nucleotides, the CDR3 is TGTGCCAGCAGTTTATCGGCCTACGAGCAGTACTTC.

The CDR3 DNA reads TGTGCCAGCAGTTACTCGGGGACATTAATGGGTGAAAAACTGTTTTTT. Translation gives CASSYSGTLMGEKLFF. The rearrangement uses TRBV6-5 and TRBJ1-4, with D possibly being TRBD1 (6 bases). The CDR3 loop spans 16 amino acids. Germline values: CDR1 MNHEY, CDR2 SVGAGI. The V gene lost 0 bases and the J gene lost 7 bases, with 15 bases spanning the gap.

The rearrangement links TRBV19 to TRBJ2-6, with 7 nucleotides matching TRBD1. The CDR3 covers 16 residues. The germline gives CDR1 LNHDA, CDR2 SQIVND (reference sequence). Unmatched junction bases numbered 3, after V lost 4 bases and J lost 0 bases. CDR3 DNA sequence: TGTGCCAGTAGTAGACAGGGTGGCTCTGGGGCCAACGTCCTGACTTTC. Protein product: CASSRQGGSGANVLTF.

The genes are TRBV7-2 and TRBJ1-2, with 9 bases fitting TRBD1. CDR3 length equals 14 residues. V shed 0 bases, J shed 7 bases, and the junction held 3 bases outside the gene matches. From germline, CDR1 is SGHTA and CDR2 FQGNSA. This chain's CDR3 is CASSLAGTGSGYTF. CDR3 nucleotides: TGTGCCAGCAGCTTAGCCGGGACAGGGAGTGGCTACACCTTC.

The table lists this clone with a few counts. This rearrangement joins TRBV5-4 to TRBJ1-1; D gene uncertain. V lost 4 bases and J lost 5, with 9 bases in between. The CDR3 length is 12 residues. Germline loops: CDR1 SGHNT, CDR2 YYREEE (reference sequence). The CDR3 region has the DNA TGTGCCAGCAGCCCGGGCGGGACTGAAGCTTTCTTT. Amino acid sequence: CASSPGGTEAFF.

The chain recombines TRBV13 with TRBJ1-1; TRBD1 is a possible D gene (5 bases). Between the trimmed V and J ends, which lost 6 bases and 1 base, there was a span of 9 bases. The CDR3 has 13 residues. From germline, CDR1 is PRHDT and CDR2 FYEKMQ (reference sequence). The CDR3 nucleotides read TGTGCCAGCAGGCCTCAGGGGAACACTGAAGCTTTCTTT. This encodes CASRPQGNTEAFF.

The chain has TRBV19 and TRBJ2-6; D possibly corresponds to TRBD2 (6 bases). CDR1 is LNHDA, CDR2 SQIVND, per germline (reference sequence). The CDR3 runs to 16 residues. Between the trimmed V and J ends, which lost 7 bases and 2 bases, there was a span of 15 bases. In nucleotides, the CDR3 is TGTGCCAGTATTCCGGGAGCCTTTCCTGGGGCCAACGTCCTGACTTTC. Encoded protein: CASIPGAFPGANVLTF.

This clone was observed once. The DNA for the CDR3 is TGTGCCAGCAGTGAGATGGCCAGGGTACGGAATTCACCCCTCCACTTT. It codes for CASSEMARVRNSPLHF. This chain joins TRBV2 and TRBJ1-6, with D maybe TRBD1 (5 bases). This CDR3 has 16 amino acids. The ends were cut back, 3 bases at V and 7 bases at J, with 16 bases in the middle. From germline, CDR1 is SNHLY and CDR2 FYNNEI.

The chain joins TRBV7-2 to TRBJ1-2, with TRBD1 identical over 7 bases. After removal of 5 bases from V and 2 bases from J, the junction contained 5 bases not matched to a gene. Germline V CDR1 and CDR2: SGHTA, FQGNSA. The CDR3 is made up of 14 amino acids. CDR3 residues: CASSLGQVNYGYTF. The CDR3 DNA reads TGTGCCAGCAGCCTCGGACAGGTCAACTATGGCTACACCTTC.

Comments on this clone: The junction differs from germline at one of its ends, possibly a read error. The CDR3 loop reads CASSRDRGYDYTF. The CDR3 DNA is TGTGCCAGCAGCCGGGACAGGGGTTATGACTACACCTTC. This sequence joins TRBV12-3 or TRBV12-4 and TRBJ1-2; 10 nucleotides agree with TRBD1. This CDR3 comprises 13 residues.

V gene TRBV28 combines with J gene TRBJ1-4; 7 bases match TRBD1. V lost 4 bases and J lost 1; bases outside the gene matches: 6. The CDR3 is made up of 16 amino acids. Germline lookup yields CDR1 MDHEN and CDR2 SYDVKM. CDR3 loop: CASSSPRQGTNEKLFF. CDR3 DNA: TGTGCCAGCAGTTCCCCCCGACAGGGAACTAATGAAAAACTGTTTTTT.